This T cell receptor (beta chain) stems from a study of CD8 T cells in Susac syndrome. Germline-derived CDR1 and CDR2 are SGHRS and YFSETQ. V gave up 4 bases and J gave up 1 base, with 9 bases separating them. The CDR3 is 14 amino acids. RNA amounts of roughly 0.5 to 1 ug underwent reverse transcription with random hexamers. TCRdb fed the immunoSEQ multiplex PCR reads into MiXCR, producing one record per CDR3 protein. This table has around 170,000 distinct CDR3 sequences, around 95% appearing once. Sequencing was performed on CD4+ T cells from PBMCs. The rearrangement joins TRBV5-1 to TRBJ2-1, with D perhaps matching TRBD1 or TRBD2 (5 bases each). The TCR originated in a human donor with Susac syndrome. The DNA for the CDR3 is TGCGCCAGCAGCAGGGACGGTTCCTACAATGAGCAGTTCTTC. Residues: CASSRDGSYNEQFF.